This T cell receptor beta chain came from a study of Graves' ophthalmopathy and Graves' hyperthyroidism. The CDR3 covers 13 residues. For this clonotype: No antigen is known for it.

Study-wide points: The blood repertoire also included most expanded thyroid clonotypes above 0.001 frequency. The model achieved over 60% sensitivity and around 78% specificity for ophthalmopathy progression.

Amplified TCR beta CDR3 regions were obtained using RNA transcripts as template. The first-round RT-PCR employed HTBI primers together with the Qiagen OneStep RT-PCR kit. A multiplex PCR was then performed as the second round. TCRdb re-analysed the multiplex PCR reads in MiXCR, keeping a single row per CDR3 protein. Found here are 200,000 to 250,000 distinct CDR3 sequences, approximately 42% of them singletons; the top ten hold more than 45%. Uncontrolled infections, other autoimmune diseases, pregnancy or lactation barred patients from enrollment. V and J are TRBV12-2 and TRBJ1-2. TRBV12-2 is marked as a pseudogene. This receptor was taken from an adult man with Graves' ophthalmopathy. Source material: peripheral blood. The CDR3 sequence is CTSSTTNGYGYTF. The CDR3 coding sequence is TGTACCAGCAGCACGACTAATGGCTATGGCTACACCTTC.